The text below deals with one T cell receptor (beta chain). The sample is drawn from a study of blood T cell repertoires in COVID-19. Study information: PBMCs, B-cell-depleted T cells, or T cells were the source of the cDNA or gDNA that made up the material.

In the original analysis: Reference gene primer amplification gave nucleated cell count estimates. The assay was immunoSEQ multiplex PCR, and TCRdb's table has in-frame clones only and misses some. V and J calls plus clone size are reproduced from that table; the DNA served to infer D and trimming. The repertoire holds about 95,000 clones, with around 87% as singletons. The sequencing input was peripheral blood. The receptor's source is a human donor in a cohort sampled during active COVID-19.

CDR3 residues: CASSFQIAGGRETQYF. CDR3 in DNA: TGTGCCAGCAGCTTTCAGATAGCGGGGGGGCGAGAGACCCAGTACTTC. The chain couples TRBV13 to TRBJ2-5, with 11 bases lining up with TRBD2. Unmatched junction bases numbered 7, after V lost 3 bases and J lost 4 bases. Germline V gene lookup returns CDR1 PRHDT and CDR2 FYEKMQ (reference sequence). This CDR3 spans 16 amino acids.